This record concerns one T cell receptor beta chain sequence. The antigen this receptor binds is unknown. Base quality data are lacking; no much larger clone is found one base away. The library was made by PCR. The instrument was an Illumina HiSeq 2500. TCR library preparation used molecular barcoding, with unique molecular identifiers applied to normalize quantification of the TCRbeta repertoire. In-frame beta chains were kept once TCRdb had trimmed the public reads at Q25 with fastp and called clones with MiXCR. Records with the same CDR3 protein are collapsed into one entry carrying the most frequent genes and DNA. This sample comprises 60,000 or so distinct CDR3 sequences, roughly 46% of them detected only once. Of the sample, about 98% is held by the ten largest clones. The sample belongs to a study of T-cell reconstitution after alpha-beta-depleted transplantation in children (dated by TCRdb to 2016 to 2017). Regarding the study in general: Using TCR repertoire profiling, the study quantitatively followed how T-cell immune reconstitution unfolded in children after TCRalphabeta/CD19-depleted allogeneic hematopoietic cell transplantation. Beyond this particular receptor, the publication reports: In some patients, the high TCRbeta diversity seen at day 60 was put down to recipient T cells and intrathymic progenitors that had survived conditioning. The apparently early recovery of alphabetaT-cell counts about two months after transplant reportedly depended on only several hundred rapidly expanded clones that came from non-depleted graft cells. Over subsequent months, a decline in hyperexpanded clone frequencies was noted, and after one year, T-cell counts and TCRbeta diversity were mostly ascribed to newly produced T cells.

Sample treatment or condition, as interpreted from the label and publication: allogeneic hematopoietic cell transplantation with graft depleted of TCRalphabeta T cells and CD19 B cells. TCRalphabeta/CD19-depleted allogeneic hematopoietic cell grafts were given to the transplant recipients, all of whom were children. Trimming at the junction amounts to 0 bases on V and 1 base on J, and the germline ends lie 13 bases apart. The CDR3 goes from the cysteine to the phenylalanine over 15 residues. Of all the DNA, just the CDR3 is kept, 45 bases in frame from base 1. Taken from the germline V gene, the CDR1 and CDR2 loops are SQVTM and ANQGSEA.

This specimen was PBMCs, mostly from graft donor cells, taken 360 days after TCRalphabeta/CD19-depleted stem cell transplant. The source of this sequence is a male patient between 10 and 17 years old who had a stem cell transplant for acute lymphoblastic leukemia, so the T cells may come from the graft donor. The rearrangement joined TRBV29-1 to TRBJ2-7; 5 matching bases give a weak D call of TRBD1. The DNA sequence is TGCAGCGTTGAAGAAGGGCAGGGCGTATCCTACGAGCAGTACTTC. It is translated as CSVEEGQGVSYEQYF.